This TCR beta chain was found in a study of blood T cells in healthy people across ages. The CDR3 runs to 14 residues. Germline values: CDR1 DFQATT, CDR2 SNEGSKA (reference sequence). Between the trimmed V and J ends, which lost 6 bases and 0 bases, there was a span of 15 bases. A J-beta primer mix and a sample-barcoded 5' primer were used in a second PCR of roughly 7 to 12 cycles. From the 5' RACE reads, TCRdb called clonotypes with MiXCR, one entry per CDR3 protein. This table has 750,000 to 850,000 distinct CDR3 sequences, around a quarter appearing once. The sample was also linked to a second study, of T cells of mothers and their children.

Material: blood. The rearrangement joins TRBV20-1 to TRBJ2-7; the D gene is possibly TRBD2 (5 bases). This receptor was taken from a boy aged 5-17 years in good health. CDR3: CSANRPRASYEQYF. The CDR3 nucleotides are TGCAGTGCCAACAGACCGCGGGCCTCCTACGAGCAGTACTTC.